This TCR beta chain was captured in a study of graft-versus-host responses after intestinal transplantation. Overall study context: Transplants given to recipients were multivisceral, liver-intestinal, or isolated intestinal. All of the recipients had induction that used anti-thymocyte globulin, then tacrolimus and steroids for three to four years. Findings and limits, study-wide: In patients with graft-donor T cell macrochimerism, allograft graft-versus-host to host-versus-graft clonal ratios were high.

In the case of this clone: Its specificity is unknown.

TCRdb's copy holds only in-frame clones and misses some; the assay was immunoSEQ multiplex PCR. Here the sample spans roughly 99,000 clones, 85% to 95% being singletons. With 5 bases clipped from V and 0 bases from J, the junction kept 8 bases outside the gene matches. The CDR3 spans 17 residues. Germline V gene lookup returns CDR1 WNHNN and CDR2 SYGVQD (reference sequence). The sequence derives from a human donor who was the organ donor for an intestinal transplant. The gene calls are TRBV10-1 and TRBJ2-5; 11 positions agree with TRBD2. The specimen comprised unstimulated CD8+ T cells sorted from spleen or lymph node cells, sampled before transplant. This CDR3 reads CASSWGTSGEYQETQYF. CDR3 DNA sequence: TGCGCCAGCAGTTGGGGGACTAGCGGAGAGTACCAAGAGACCCAGTACTTC.